Listed below are T cell receptor beta chains from one sample, sequenced in a study of blood T cell repertoires in COVID-19. Clones were sequenced by immunoSEQ multiplex PCR, and TCRdb holds only the in-frame ones, with some missing. The sample lists 150,000 to 200,000 clones, 74% occurring once. Sample: peripheral blood. All receptors come from a woman aged 80 or over with acute or convalescent COVID-19. Each CDR3 is given with its conserved first and last residue. Fields, in order: CDR3 protein, CDR3 DNA, D gene, J gene, V gene, clone size. D genes are given only for firm matches. Size tells how often a clone was seen (once, few, many) or the class of an expanded clone, and some rows leave it out.

CDR3aa: CASTHPGTGGAYEQYF
CDR3nt: TGTGCCAGCACCCACCCCGGGACAGGGGGCGCCTACGAGCAGTACTTC
d_gene: TRBD1
j_gene: TRBJ2-7
v_gene: TRBV28
abundance: few

CDR3aa: CASSLGQGGDNYGYTF
CDR3nt: TGTGCCAGCAGCCTGGGACAGGGCGGAGATAACTATGGCTACACCTTC
d_gene: TRBD1
j_gene: TRBJ1-2
v_gene: TRBV9
abundance: -

CDR3aa: CASSGQGAFNGYTF
CDR3nt: TGTGCCAGCAGCGGACAGGGGGCATTTAATGGCTACACCTTC
d_gene: TRBD1
j_gene: TRBJ1-2
v_gene: TRBV2
abundance: few

CDR3aa: CASSQPPGRENYEQYF
CDR3nt: TGTGCCAGCAGTCAACCCCCGGGACGGGAGAACTACGAGCAGTACTTC
d_gene: -
j_gene: TRBJ2-7
v_gene: TRBV27
abundance: -

CDR3aa: CASSQGTSGRAQYF
CDR3nt: TGTGCCAGCAGCCAAGGGACTAGCGGGAGGGCGCAGTACTTC
d_gene: TRBD2
j_gene: TRBJ2-7
v_gene: TRBV3-1/TRBV3-2
abundance: few

CDR3aa: CASRATIRLAGDSYEQYF
CDR3nt: TGCGCCAGCAGAGCTACAATAAGACTAGCGGGGGACTCCTACGAGCAGTACTTC
d_gene: TRBD2
j_gene: TRBJ2-7
v_gene: TRBV10-2
abundance: -

CDR3aa: CAWSAGTGTQQYF
CDR3nt: TGTGCCTGGAGTGCTGGGACAGGGACCCAGCAGTACTTC
d_gene: TRBD1
j_gene: TRBJ2-7
v_gene: TRBV30
abundance: few

CDR3aa: CASSSTSVGEQFF
CDR3nt: TGTGCCAGCAGCTCGACTAGCGTAGGTGAGCAGTTCTTC
d_gene: TRBD2
j_gene: TRBJ2-1
v_gene: TRBV7-3
abundance: few

CDR3aa: CASSLDEASLSYGYTF
CDR3nt: TGTGCCAGCAGTTTAGATGAGGCCAGCCTATCCTATGGCTACACCTTC
d_gene: -
j_gene: TRBJ1-2
v_gene: TRBV28
abundance: -

CDR3aa: CATSGTSPSGQVDTEAFF
CDR3nt: TGTGCCACCAGCGGAACCTCACCCTCGGGACAGGTGGACACTGAAGCTTTCTTT
d_gene: TRBD1
j_gene: TRBJ1-1
v_gene: TRBV15
abundance: -

CDR3aa: CASRPTGNQAQYF
CDR3nt: TGTGCCAGCAGGCCGACAGGCAACCAAGCGCAGTATTTT
d_gene: -
j_gene: TRBJ2-3
v_gene: TRBV28
abundance: -

CDR3aa: CASSIEGGRGWTGELFF
CDR3nt: TGTGCCAGTAGTATTGAGGGCGGCAGGGGTTGGACCGGGGAGCTGTTTTTT
d_gene: -
j_gene: TRBJ2-2
v_gene: TRBV19
abundance: -

CDR3aa: CASSPPRGSQPQHF
CDR3nt: TGTGCCAGCAGCCCCCCGAGGGGGAGTCAGCCCCAGCATTTT
d_gene: -
j_gene: TRBJ1-5
v_gene: TRBV28
abundance: many

CDR3aa: CASSHVQGSKGYTF
CDR3nt: TGTGCCAGCAGCCACGTACAGGGGTCGAAAGGCTACACCTTC
d_gene: TRBD1
j_gene: TRBJ1-2
v_gene: TRBV4-2
abundance: -

CDR3aa: CASRFGVNQPQHF
CDR3nt: TGTGCCAGCAGGTTCGGGGTGAATCAGCCCCAGCATTTT
d_gene: -
j_gene: TRBJ1-5
v_gene: TRBV2
abundance: -

CDR3aa: CASSFRASSYNSPLHF
CDR3nt: TGTGCCAGCAGTTTCAGGGCGAGCTCCTATAATTCACCCCTCCACTTT
d_gene: -
j_gene: TRBJ1-6
v_gene: TRBV27
abundance: -

CDR3aa: CASSSNGRGAGTQYF
CDR3nt: TGTGCCAGCAGTTCGAATGGACGGGGGGCAGGGACCCAGTACTTC
d_gene: -
j_gene: TRBJ2-5
v_gene: TRBV5-5
abundance: once

CDR3aa: CASRGGGRVETQYF
CDR3nt: TGCGCCAGCAGAGGAGGCGGGAGGGTGGAGACCCAGTACTTC
d_gene: TRBD2
j_gene: TRBJ2-5
v_gene: TRBV5-1
abundance: -

CDR3aa: CASSHPRDVFNEQFF
CDR3nt: TGCGCCAGCAGCCATCCGCGGGATGTCTTCAATGAGCAGTTCTTC
d_gene: -
j_gene: TRBJ2-1
v_gene: TRBV4-1
abundance: -

CDR3aa: CASSPPQGNPEAFF
CDR3nt: TGCGCCAGCAGCCCCCCCCAGGGAAACCCTGAAGCTTTCTTT
d_gene: -
j_gene: TRBJ1-1
v_gene: TRBV5-1
abundance: -

CDR3aa: CASSSGLAADTQYF
CDR3nt: TGTGCCAGCAGCTCCGGACTAGCGGCAGATACGCAGTATTTT
d_gene: TRBD2
j_gene: TRBJ2-3
v_gene: TRBV28
abundance: -

CDR3aa: CASRGPQGRNQPQHF
CDR3nt: TGTGCCAGTAGAGGCCCACAGGGAAGAAATCAGCCCCAGCATTTT
d_gene: -
j_gene: TRBJ1-5
v_gene: TRBV19
abundance: -

CDR3aa: CASSQTAYEQYF
CDR3nt: TGTGCCAGCAGTCAGACAGCCTACGAGCAGTACTTC
d_gene: -
j_gene: TRBJ2-7
v_gene: TRBV28
abundance: -

CDR3aa: CASSLGPYDNSYEQYF
CDR3nt: TGTGCCAGCAGCTTAGGCCCCTACGACAATTCCTACGAGCAGTACTTC
d_gene: -
j_gene: TRBJ2-7
v_gene: TRBV7-2
abundance: -

CDR3aa: CASSLSGNEQFF
CDR3nt: TGTGCCAGCAGCCTCAGCGGAAATGAGCAGTTCTTC
d_gene: -
j_gene: TRBJ2-1
v_gene: TRBV7-9
abundance: -

CDR3aa: CASSLWQGGDEKLFF
CDR3nt: TGTGCCAGCAGTTTATGGCAGGGCGGTGATGAAAAACTGTTTTTT
d_gene: -
j_gene: TRBJ1-4
v_gene: TRBV28
abundance: -

CDR3aa: CASSPPARGLYEQYF
CDR3nt: TGTGCCAGCAGCCCCCCCGCTAGGGGTCTCTACGAGCAGTACTTC
d_gene: -
j_gene: TRBJ2-7
v_gene: TRBV7-6
abundance: -

CDR3aa: CASSWDSASYNEQFF
CDR3nt: TGCGCCAGCAGCTGGGACAGTGCCTCCTACAATGAGCAGTTCTTC
d_gene: TRBD1
j_gene: TRBJ2-1
v_gene: TRBV5-1
abundance: -

CDR3aa: CASSLTAAVNTGELFF
CDR3nt: TGTGCCAGCAGCTTAACCGCAGCGGTGAACACCGGGGAGCTGTTTTTT
d_gene: -
j_gene: TRBJ2-2
v_gene: TRBV7-3
abundance: once

CDR3aa: CATSRAREHNQPQHF
CDR3nt: TGTGCCACCAGCAGGGCCAGGGAACACAATCAGCCCCAGCATTTT
d_gene: -
j_gene: TRBJ1-5
v_gene: TRBV15
abundance: -

CDR3aa: CASSPTSGSVEEQFF
CDR3nt: TGTGCCAGCAGCCCGACTAGCGGGAGTGTTGAGGAGCAGTTCTTC
d_gene: TRBD2
j_gene: TRBJ2-1
v_gene: TRBV11-3
abundance: -

CDR3aa: CASWGMGLASEQYF
CDR3nt: TGTGCCAGCTGGGGTATGGGACTAGCGTCTGAGCAGTACTTC
d_gene: TRBD2
j_gene: TRBJ2-7
v_gene: TRBV28
abundance: -

CDR3aa: CASSSQLAGADNEQFF
CDR3nt: TGTGCCAGCAGCTCCCAACTAGCGGGAGCTGACAATGAGCAGTTCTTC
d_gene: TRBD2
j_gene: TRBJ2-1
v_gene: TRBV11-2
abundance: -

CDR3aa: CASSTAGPWNTEAFF
CDR3nt: TGTGCCAGCAGTACGGCGGGACCGTGGAACACTGAAGCTTTCTTT
d_gene: -
j_gene: TRBJ1-1
v_gene: TRBV6-5
abundance: -

CDR3aa: CASSPGGGGEKLFF
CDR3nt: TGTGCCAGCAGCCCCGGTGGGGGCGGAGAAAAACTGTTTTTT
d_gene: -
j_gene: TRBJ1-4
v_gene: TRBV7-9
abundance: -